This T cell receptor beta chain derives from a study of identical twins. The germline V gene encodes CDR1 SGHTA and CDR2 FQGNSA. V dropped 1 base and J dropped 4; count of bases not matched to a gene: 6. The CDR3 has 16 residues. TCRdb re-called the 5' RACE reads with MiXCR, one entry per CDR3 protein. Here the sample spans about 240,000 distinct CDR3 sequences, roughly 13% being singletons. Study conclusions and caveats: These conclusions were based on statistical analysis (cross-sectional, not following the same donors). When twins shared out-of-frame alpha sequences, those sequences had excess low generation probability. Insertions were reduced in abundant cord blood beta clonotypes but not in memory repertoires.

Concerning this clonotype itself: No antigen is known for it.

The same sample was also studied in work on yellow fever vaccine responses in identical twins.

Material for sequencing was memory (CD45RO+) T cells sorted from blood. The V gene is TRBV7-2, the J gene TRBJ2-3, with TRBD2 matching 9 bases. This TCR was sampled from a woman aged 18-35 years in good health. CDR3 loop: CASSLGRAGGSDTQYF. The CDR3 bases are TGTGCCAGCAGCTTAGGCAGGGCGGGAGGGTCAGATACGCAGTATTTT. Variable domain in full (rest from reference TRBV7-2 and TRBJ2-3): GAGVSQSPSNKVTEKGKDVELRCDPISGHTALYWYRQSLGQGLEFLIYFQGNSAPDKSGLPSDRFSAERTGGSVSTLTIQRTQQEDSAVYLCASSLGRAGGSDTQYFGPGTRLTVL.